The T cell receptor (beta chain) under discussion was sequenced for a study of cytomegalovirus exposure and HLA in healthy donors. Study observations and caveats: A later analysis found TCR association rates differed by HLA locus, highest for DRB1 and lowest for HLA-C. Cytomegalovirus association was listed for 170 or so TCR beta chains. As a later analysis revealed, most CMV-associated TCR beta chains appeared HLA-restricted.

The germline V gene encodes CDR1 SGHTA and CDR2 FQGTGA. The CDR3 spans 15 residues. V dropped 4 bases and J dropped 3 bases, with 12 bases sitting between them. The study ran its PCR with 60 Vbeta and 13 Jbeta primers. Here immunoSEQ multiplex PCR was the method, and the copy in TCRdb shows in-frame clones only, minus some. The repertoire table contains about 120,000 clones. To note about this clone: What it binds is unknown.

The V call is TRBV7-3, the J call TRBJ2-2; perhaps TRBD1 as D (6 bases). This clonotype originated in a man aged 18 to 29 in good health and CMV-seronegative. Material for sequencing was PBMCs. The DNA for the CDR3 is TGTGCCAGCAGCTCGAACAGGGCAGACACCGGGGAGCTGTTTTTT. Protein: CASSSNRADTGELFF.